These 12 T cell receptor beta chains share one sample of origin, sequenced in a study of T cells after yellow fever vaccination. From the 5' RACE reads, TCRdb called clonotypes with MiXCR, one entry per CDR3 protein. The profile shows hundreds of thousands of distinct CDR3 sequences, 8.7% of them singletons. The specimen was PBMCs, collected on the day of the first yellow fever vaccination. These receptors all come from a man aged 18 to 30 who received the YFV17D yellow fever vaccine.

This clonotype has more than one count but fewer than ten. CDR3 sequence (DNA): TGCAGCGTGGAGACCGGTCGAGGGACCTACGAGCAGTACTTC. Protein: CSVETGRGTYEQYF. This chain connects TRBV29-1 to TRBJ2-7; tentatively, D is TRBD2 (5 bases). The germline V and J ends were trimmed by 6 bases and 2 bases, with 17 bases remaining between them. Germline lookup yields CDR1 SQVTM and CDR2 ANQGSEA. The CDR3 spans 14 residues.

The rearrangement uses TRBV12-3 or TRBV12-4 and TRBJ2-7, with 10 bases lining up with TRBD1. The CDR3 is made up of 15 amino acids. Unmatched junction bases numbered 4, after V lost 5 bases and J lost 0 bases. The CDR3 bases are TGTGCCAGCAGTCGGGACAGGGGCATCTCCTACGAGCAGTACGTC. Its translation: CASSRDRGISYEQYV.

The chain joins TRBV2 to TRBJ1-1, with TRBD1 identical over 7 bases. This CDR3 spans 13 amino acids. CDR1 is SNHLY, CDR2 FYNNEI, per germline. Germline trimming cut 5 bases from V and 8 bases from J; bases unmatched to any gene: 8. The CDR3 is CASSPAGGEEAFF. The DNA for the CDR3 is TGTGCCAGCAGTCCCGCAGGGGGGGAGGAAGCTTTCTTT.

CDR3 loop: CASSKQETQYF. The CDR3 DNA reads TGTGCCAGCAGTAAACAAGAGACCCAGTACTTC. The chain couples TRBV2 to TRBJ2-5; D gene uncertain. The CDR3 loop spans 11 amino acids. In germline, CDR1 is SNHLY, CDR2 FYNNEI. V lost 5 bases, J lost 2 bases, and 3 bases lay in between.

This clonotype appeared a few times. V is TRBV6-2 or TRBV6-3 and J is TRBJ1-5; D gene uncertain. V lost 0 bases, J lost 0 bases, and 21 bases lay in between. Germline CDR1 MNHEY, CDR2 SVGEGT. The CDR3 covers 20 residues. CDR3 sequence (DNA): TGTGCCAGCAGTTACTCGTTTTTAAAAGTTTTGGCATTTAGCAATCAGCCCCAGCATTTT. Translation: CASSYSFLKVLAFSNQPQHF.

The chain combines TRBV19 with TRBJ2-3; 9 nucleotides agree with TRBD2. Looked up from germline, CDR1 is LNHDA and CDR2 is SQIVND (reference sequence). V shed 5 bases and J 2 bases; nucleotides not matched to a gene: 5. This CDR3 region has 15 residues. The CDR3, as DNA: TGTGCCAGTAGTTATGCGGGGGGGTACACAGATACGCAGTATTTT. It specifies CASSYAGGYTDTQYF.

This clonotype was seen at least ten times. The rearrangement links TRBV4-2 to TRBJ2-4, with D possibly being TRBD2 (6 bases). Trimming removed 4 bases at V and 0 bases at J, with 16 bases between. The CDR3 spans 17 residues. Germline values: CDR1 LGHNA, CDR2 YNFKEQ. DNA of the CDR3: TGTGCCAGCAGCCCCCGTCTGGGGACTCTAGCCAAAAACATTCAGTACTTC. Translation gives CASSPRLGTLAKNIQYF.

There are a few counts of this clonotype. This chain connects TRBV9 to TRBJ2-3, with D possibly being TRBD2 (6 bases). The CDR3 has 15 residues. Germline CDR1 and CDR2: SGDLS and YYNGEE. The V and J ends lost 0 bases and 6 bases respectively, with 14 bases between them. The CDR3 bases are TGTGCCAGCAGCGTAGGGGGCGGGGAATTGGATACGCAGTATTTT. Translation gives CASSVGGGELDTQYF. The whole variable domain, filled in from reference TRBV9 and TRBJ2-3, reads DSGVTQTPKHLITATGQRVTLRCSPRSGDLSVYWYQQSLDQGLQFLIQYYNGEERAKGNILERFSAQQFPDLHSELNLSSLELGDSALYFCASSVGGGELDTQYFGPGTRLTVL.

This sequence joins TRBV18 and TRBJ1-4; the D is unclear. V was cut by 2 bases and J by 8 bases, with 18 bases left in between. The germline V gene encodes CDR1 KGHSH and CDR2 LQKENI. The CDR3 has 16 residues. The CDR3 is CASSPSFLVDGEKLFF. CDR3 in DNA: TGTGCCAGCTCACCATCCTTTCTCGTGGACGGCGAAAAACTGTTTTTT. Looking up the rest from reference TRBV18 and TRBJ1-4 gives the full variable domain: NAGVMQNPRHLVRRRGQEARLRCSPMKGHSHVYWYRQLPEEGLKFMVYLQKENIIDESGMPKERFSAEFPKEGPSILRIQQVVRGDSAAYFCASSPSFLVDGEKLFFGSGTQLSVL.

This clonotype was observed a handful of times. The V call is TRBV6-1, the J call TRBJ2-1; tentative D call: TRBD1 (5 bases). Trimming shortened V by 6 bases and J by 7 bases, and 16 bases separated the two germline ends. The CDR3 is 14 residues long. From germline, CDR1 is MNHNS and CDR2 SASEGT. The CDR3 sequence is CASSLNRLSNEQFF. CDR3 coding DNA: TGTGCCAGCAGCCTAAACAGGTTGAGTAATGAGCAGTTCTTC.

This clonotype was seen a few times. The chain employs TRBV4-3 and TRBJ2-7; perhaps D is TRBD1 or TRBD2 (6 bases each). Germline V gene data show CDR1 as LGHNA and CDR2 as YSLEER. The V and J ends lost 3 bases and 3 bases respectively, with 15 bases between them. The CDR3 totals 15 residues. CDR3 region: CASSHQGGGNYEQYF. The CDR3 DNA sequence: TGCGCCAGCAGCCACCAAGGGGGAGGAAACTACGAGCAGTACTTC.

The table lists this clonotype with many counts. The chain carries TRBV12-3 or TRBV12-4 and TRBJ1-3; no clear D gene. Between the trimmed V and J ends, which lost 5 bases and 0 bases, there was a span of 14 bases. The CDR3 is 16 amino acids. As DNA, the CDR3 is TGTGCCAGCAGTCCCATGACTATAGACTCTGGAAACACCATATATTTT. Its protein product is CASSPMTIDSGNTIYF.